This TCR beta chain was found in a study of blood T cell repertoires in COVID-19. In the study overall: Samples taken during acute and convalescent COVID-19 were collected in the United States, Italy and Spain. In each case, the material was cDNA or gDNA derived from T cells, B-cell-depleted T cells, or PBMCs.

This clone was observed once. The CDR3 covers 18 residues. The repertoire was sequenced with immunoSEQ multiplex PCR; TCRdb's copy has only in-frame clones and lacks some. The table lists a few hundred thousand clones, 88% of them singletons. Clinical history as reported by participants underpinned cohort assignment. No more than 2 weeks before study entry, exposed participants had met a case of COVID-19. The rearrangement uses TRBV21-1 and TRBJ1-5; TRBD1 reflects the table's D call only, with no check against the DNA. TRBV21-1 is designated a pseudogene. The receptor comes from a woman in her twenties or thirties who had been exposed to COVID-19. The source material was PBMCs or T cells enriched from blood (not recorded which). DNA of the CDR3: TGTGCCAGCACAAAAAGGGTCAGGGCAGGTGTTGGCAATCAGCCCCAGCATTTT. This gives the protein CASTKRVRAGVGNQPQHF.